These 10 T cell receptor beta chains were sequenced from one sample in a study of cytotoxic CD8 clonotypes in ibrutinib-treated CLL. The assay was immunoSEQ multiplex PCR, and TCRdb's table has in-frame clones only and misses some. This sample has under 200,000 clones, with more than 65% found just once. Sample: PBMCs, taken after 12 months of ibrutinib treatment. The source is a human donor with chronic lymphocytic leukemia.

This chain links TRBV18 with TRBJ2-1, with TRBD1 identical over 12 bases. The junction had 9 bases not matched to a gene; V was cut back by 3 bases and J by 6 bases. CDR1 and CDR2 from the germline V gene are KGHSH and LQKENI. The CDR3 extends over 17 amino acids. DNA of the CDR3: TGTGCCAGCTCACCTCCCCGGGGACAGGGGGCTTTCAATGAGCAGTTCTTC. Its translation is CASSPPRGQGAFNEQFF.

The V gene is TRBV30, the J gene TRBJ1-2; 8 nucleotides match TRBD1. Trimming removed 4 bases from V and 8 bases from J; junction bases left unmatched: 15. CDR3 length: 15 amino acids. CDR1 is GTSNPN and CDR2 is SVGIG in the germline V gene (reference sequence). CDR3 loop: CAWKTQNRGLGGYTF. The CDR3, as DNA: TGTGCCTGGAAAACCCAAAACAGGGGGTTGGGAGGCTACACCTTC.

V and J are TRBV28 and TRBJ2-7; 7 bases align to TRBD1. Trimming removed 6 bases from V and 3 bases from J; junction bases left unmatched: 8. The CDR3 runs to 14 residues. CDR1 and CDR2 (germline): MDHEN, SYDVKM. CDR3 in DNA: TGTGCCAGCAGGCCTCTGACAGGGAACTACGAGCAGTACTTC. Protein: CASRPLTGNYEQYF.

The chain uses TRBV4-3 and TRBJ2-1, with D tentatively TRBD2 (5 bases). The CDR3 totals 16 residues. Germline CDR1 is LGHNA and CDR2 is YSLEER. Trimming cost V 1 base and J 0 bases, with 10 bases left between them. Here the CDR3 DNA reads TGCGCCAGCAGCCAAGCGGAGCGGAGCTCCTACAATGAGCAGTTCTTC. This gives the protein CASSQAERSSYNEQFF.

The CDR3 DNA reads TGTGCCAGCAGTACACTATGGGGCCCCGGACTAGCGGGAGACGGGGTCGGGGAGACCCAGTACTTC. Protein product: CASSTLWGPGLAGDGVGETQYF. The J gene is TRBJ2-5, the V gene TRBV28; the match to TRBD2 covers 13 bases. The CDR3 is 22 residues long. After removal of 5 bases from V and 5 bases from J, the junction contained 26 bases not matched to a gene. CDR1 and CDR2 (germline): MDHEN, SYDVKM.

The chain has TRBV5-1 and TRBJ1-1; no reliable D call. CDR1 SGHRS and CDR2 YFSETQ come from the germline V gene. The CDR3 is 15 residues long. Trimming pared 4 bases from V and 0 bases from J, leaving 13 bases between. CDR3: CASSKDPAVNTEAFF. In DNA form, the CDR3 reads TGCGCCAGCAGCAAAGACCCGGCGGTGAACACTGAAGCTTTCTTT. Complete variable domain (other parts from reference TRBV5-1 and TRBJ1-1): KAGVTQTPRYLIKTRGQQVTLSCSPISGHRSVSWYQQTPGQGLQFLFEYFSETQRNKGNFPGRFSGRQFSNSRSEMNVSTLELGDSALYLCASSKDPAVNTEAFFGQGTRLTVV.

As DNA, the CDR3 is TGTGCCAGCAGCTTACAAGGACAGGGGAGGTACGAGCAGTACTTC. Residues: CASSLQGQGRYEQYF. The chain uses TRBV7-2 and TRBJ2-7, with TRBD1 identical over 9 bases. The V gene's germline CDR1 is SGHTA and CDR2 FQGNSA. The V gene end was trimmed by 2 bases and the J gene end by 4 bases; junction bases not matched to a gene: 6. The CDR3 has 15 amino acids.

This sequence joins TRBV9 and TRBJ2-3; 10 bases align to TRBD2. Germline V gene data show CDR1 as SGDLS and CDR2 as YYNGEE. The junction had 5 bases not matched to a gene; V was cut back by 0 bases and J by 4 bases. This CDR3 is 16 amino acids long. The CDR3 reads CASSVAPAGGPDTQYF. CDR3 bases: TGTGCCAGCAGCGTAGCTCCAGCGGGAGGGCCAGATACGCAGTATTTT. The full variable domain, its missing parts supplied by reference TRBV9 and TRBJ2-3, is DSGVTQTPKHLITATGQRVTLRCSPRSGDLSVYWYQQSLDQGLQFLIQYYNGEERAKGNILERFSAQQFPDLHSELNLSSLELGDSALYFCASSVAPAGGPDTQYFGPGTRLTVL.

V usage is TRBV25-1 and J usage is TRBJ2-5; D assignment may be TRBD1 or TRBD2 (5 bases each). Germline V gene data show CDR1 as MGHDK and CDR2 as SYGVNS. The CDR3 length is 13 residues. The V end was cut by 1 base, the J end by 5 bases, with 8 bases between. CDR3 bases: TGTGCCAGCAGTGAATCCGGGACGGAGACCCAGTACTTC. This codes for CASSESGTETQYF.

The chain recombines TRBV7-8 with TRBJ2-3; D not resolved. Trimming stripped 5 bases from V and 6 bases from J, with 9 bases between. From germline, CDR1 is SGHVS and CDR2 FQNEAQ. CDR3 size: 12 residues. The CDR3 nucleotides are TGTGCCAGCAGCCCCTCTAGTGATACGCAGTATTTT. Amino acid sequence: CASSPSSDTQYF. Filled out from reference TRBV7-8 and TRBJ2-3, the complete variable domain reads GAGVSQSPRYKVAKRGQDVALRCDPISGHVSLFWYQQALGQGPEFLTYFQNEAQLDKSGLPSDRFFAERPEGSVSTLKIQRTQQEDSAVYLCASSPSSDTQYFGPGTRLTVL.